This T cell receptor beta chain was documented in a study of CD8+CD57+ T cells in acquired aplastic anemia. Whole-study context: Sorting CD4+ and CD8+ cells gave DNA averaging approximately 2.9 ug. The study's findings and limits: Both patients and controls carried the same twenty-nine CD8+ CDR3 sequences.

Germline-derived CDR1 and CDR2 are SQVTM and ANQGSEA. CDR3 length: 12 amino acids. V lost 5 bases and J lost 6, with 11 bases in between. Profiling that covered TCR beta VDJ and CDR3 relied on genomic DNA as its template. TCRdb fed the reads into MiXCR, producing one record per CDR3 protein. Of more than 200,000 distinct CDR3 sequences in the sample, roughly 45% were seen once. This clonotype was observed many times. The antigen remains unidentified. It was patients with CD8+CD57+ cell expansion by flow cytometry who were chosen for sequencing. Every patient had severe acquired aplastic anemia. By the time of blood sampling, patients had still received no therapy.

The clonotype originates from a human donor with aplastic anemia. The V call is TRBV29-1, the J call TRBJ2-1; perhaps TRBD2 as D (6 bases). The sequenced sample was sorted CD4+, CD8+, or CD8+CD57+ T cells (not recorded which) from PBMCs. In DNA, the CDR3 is TGCAGCGTTAAGACTAGTGGCAATGAGCAGTTCTTC. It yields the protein CSVKTSGNEQFF.